What follows are 5 T cell receptor beta chains derived from one specimen sequenced in a study of blood T cell repertoires in COVID-19. Data came from immunoSEQ multiplex PCR; TCRdb stores just in-frame clones and leaves some out. The sample has 100,000 to 150,000 clones, about 86% seen once; the top ten hold 3.8%. The sample consisted of peripheral blood. These receptor sequences come from a woman aged 45-59 years with acute or convalescent COVID-19.

This clone has more than one count but fewer than ten. The V and J genes are TRBV2 and TRBJ1-2, with 9 nucleotides matching TRBD1. Per the germline V gene, CDR1 is SNHLY and CDR2 is FYNNEI. Trimming cost V 8 bases and J 2 bases; bases outside gene matches: 6. CDR3 length: 14 residues. In nucleotides, the CDR3 is TGTGCCAGCTTCCTGGGACAGGGCAACTATGGCTACACCTTC. Its protein is CASFLGQGNYGYTF.

The CDR3 region has the DNA TGTGCCAGCTCATTGCAGCAAGAGACCCAGTACTTC. It specifies CASSLQQETQYF. V usage is TRBV12-3 or TRBV12-4 and J usage is TRBJ2-5; D unclear. Trimming stripped 8 bases from V and 2 bases from J, with 9 bases between. CDR3 length: 12 residues.

The rearrangement uses TRBV5-6 and TRBJ1-5; 8 bases line up with TRBD1. The CDR3 is 14 residues long. CDR1 is SGHDT and CDR2 is YYEEEE in the germline V gene. V shed 3 bases, J shed 7 bases, and the junction held 6 bases outside the gene matches. CDR3 region: CASSSRRGPQPQHF. CDR3 DNA sequence: TGTGCCAGCAGCTCCCGCAGGGGGCCGCAGCCCCAGCATTTT.

This clone has only one observation. The rearrangement uses TRBV14 and TRBJ2-7; 9 bases are shared with TRBD1. Germline lookup yields CDR1 SGHDN and CDR2 FVKESK. J was trimmed by 7 bases and V by 4 bases; bases with no gene match: 8. The CDR3 runs 14 residues. CDR3 loop: CASSPTGGTEEQYF. CDR3 coding DNA: TGTGCCAGCAGCCCCACAGGGGGCACGGAAGAGCAGTACTTC.

This clone was observed a few times. The chain combines TRBV3-1 (or the pseudogene TRBV3-2) with TRBJ1-2; 8 nucleotides align to TRBD1. The germline V gene encodes CDR1 LGHDT and CDR2 YNNKEL (reference sequence). The ends lost 1 base at V and 6 bases at J; junction bases unmatched: 10. The CDR3 contains 16 residues. CDR3 sequence (DNA): TGTGCCAGCAGCCAAGGGACAGGGTTCGGGAAAGATGGCTACACCTTC. It yields the protein CASSQGTGFGKDGYTF.